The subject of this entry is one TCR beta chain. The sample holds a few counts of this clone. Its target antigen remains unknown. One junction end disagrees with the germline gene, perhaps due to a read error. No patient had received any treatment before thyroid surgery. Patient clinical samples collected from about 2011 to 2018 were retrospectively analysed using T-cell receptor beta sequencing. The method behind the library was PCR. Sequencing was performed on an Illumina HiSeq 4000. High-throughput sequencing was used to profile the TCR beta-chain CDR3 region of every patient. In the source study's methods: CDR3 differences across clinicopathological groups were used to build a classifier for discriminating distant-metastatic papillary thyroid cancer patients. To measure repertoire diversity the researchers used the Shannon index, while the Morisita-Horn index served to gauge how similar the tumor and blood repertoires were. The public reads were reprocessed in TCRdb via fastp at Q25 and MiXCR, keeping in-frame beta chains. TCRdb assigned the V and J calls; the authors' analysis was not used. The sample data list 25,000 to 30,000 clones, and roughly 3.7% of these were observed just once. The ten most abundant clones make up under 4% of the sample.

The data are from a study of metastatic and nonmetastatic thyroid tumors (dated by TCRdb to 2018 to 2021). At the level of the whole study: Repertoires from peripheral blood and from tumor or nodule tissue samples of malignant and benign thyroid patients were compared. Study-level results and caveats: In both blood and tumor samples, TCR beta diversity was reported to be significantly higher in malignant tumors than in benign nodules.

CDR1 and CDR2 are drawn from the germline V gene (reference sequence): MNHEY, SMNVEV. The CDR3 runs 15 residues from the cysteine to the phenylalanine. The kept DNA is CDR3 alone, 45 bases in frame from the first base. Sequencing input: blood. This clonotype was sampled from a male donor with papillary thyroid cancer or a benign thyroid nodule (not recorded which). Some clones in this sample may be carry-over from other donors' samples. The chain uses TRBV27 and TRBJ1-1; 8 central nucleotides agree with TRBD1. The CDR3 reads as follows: CASILSETGETEAFF. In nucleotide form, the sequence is TGTGCCAGCATTTTATCGGAGACAGGGGAAACGGAAGCTTTCTTT.